Sequencing of this T cell receptor beta chain was carried out in a study of somatic mutations in cytotoxic T cells in rheumatoid arthritis. Sequencing was performed with immunoSEQ multiplex PCR; in TCRdb, only in-frame clones are kept and a portion is missing. Of about 20,000 clones listed, about 80% were seen once; the top ten hold about 15%. With regard to this clone: Its antigen is not known.

Findings and limits, study-wide: Of about 62 patients, 7 to 9 had a largest CD8+ clone that exceeded 20% of CD8+ cells.

The source of this sequence is an adult with rheumatoid arthritis. Sequencing was done on a sample of CD8+ T cells sorted from blood.

DNA of the CDR3: TGTGCCAGCAGCGCCCCCGGGACAGGGGGCCTGGAGACCCAGTACTTC. This encodes CASSAPGTGGLETQYF. V gene TRBV9 combines with J gene TRBJ2-5; 12 bases are shared with TRBD1. The junction had 8 bases not matched to a gene; V was cut back by 3 bases and J by 5 bases. The length of the CDR3 is 16 residues. Per germline, CDR1 SGDLS and CDR2 YYNGEE.